This entry lists 17 T cell receptor beta chains sequenced from one sample in a study of CD8+ T cells in alopecia areata. TCR sequencing used cDNA made by reverse transcription of extracted RNA. Repertoires were generated with immunoSEQ multiplex PCR, while TCRdb's copy carries only in-frame clones and drops some. This sample has some 170,000 clones, with less than 75% found just once. This sample comprised CD8+ T cells sorted from blood, obtained at week 0. Receptors were obtained from a human donor with alopecia areata.

This chain links TRBV19 with TRBJ2-7; the match to TRBD1 covers 9 bases. Germline V gene sequence: CDR1 LNHDA, CDR2 SQIVND (reference sequence). V lost 3 bases, J lost 4 bases, and 10 bases stayed unmatched. The CDR3 totals 16 residues. This chain's CDR3 is CASSISGTGTGYEQYF. The DNA of the CDR3 is TGTGCCAGTAGTATTTCCGGGACAGGGACCGGGTACGAGCAGTACTTC.

This clone came up a few times. The chain recombines TRBV2 with TRBJ1-5; TRBD1 might be the D (5 bases). Germline values: CDR1 SNHLY, CDR2 FYNNEI. The length of the CDR3 is 16 residues. With 4 bases removed from V and 5 bases from J, the gap between germline ends came to 18 bases. CDR3 amino acids: CASSVLGEYRDQPQHF. The CDR3 DNA reads as TGTGCCAGCAGTGTGTTAGGGGAATATAGGGATCAGCCCCAGCATTTT.

The J gene is TRBJ2-7, the V gene TRBV6-6; D possibly uses TRBD1 or TRBD2 (5 bases each). The germline V gene has CDR1 MNHNY and CDR2 SVGAGI (reference sequence). The CDR3 consists of 12 residues. V lost 10 bases to trimming and J lost 3 bases, with 13 bases between them. Here the CDR3 DNA reads TGTGCCACCCGGGACCGAGTCTACGAGCAGTACTTC. This codes for CATRDRVYEQYF.

This clone was detected only a few times. The chain links TRBV13 to TRBJ1-1, with TRBD1 as a possible D gene (5 bases). The germline gives CDR1 PRHDT, CDR2 FYEKMQ (reference sequence). CDR3 size: 14 residues. Trimming removed 1 base at V and 1 base at J, with 7 bases between. CDR3 nucleotide sequence: TGTGCCAGCAGCTTAGTGGGGGAGAACACTGAAGCTTTCTTT. It translates to CASSLVGENTEAFF.

The genes are TRBV5-6 and TRBJ1-2; D is perhaps TRBD1 (5 bases). Germline assignment: CDR1 SGHDT and CDR2 YYEEEE. The CDR3 extends over 13 amino acids. Trimming took 5 bases from V and 4 from J, leaving 12 bases between them. In DNA form, the CDR3 reads TGTGCCAGCAGTCGTGTAGGGGCCTATGGCTACACCTTC. Residues: CASSRVGAYGYTF.

This chain uses TRBV29-1 with TRBJ2-7; 11 nucleotides match TRBD2. There are 14 residues in the CDR3. Per the germline V gene, CDR1 is SQVTM and CDR2 is ANQGSEA. V trimming: 7 bases; J trimming: 0 bases; junction bases outside the gene matches: 5. CDR3 loop: CSGVAGGISYEQYF. The DNA for the CDR3 is TGCAGCGGCGTAGCGGGGGGGATCTCCTACGAGCAGTACTTC.

This clone was seen only a few times. V gene TRBV4-1 combines with J gene TRBJ2-3, with TRBD2 as a possible D gene (6 bases). There are 16 residues in the CDR3. Germline V gene data show CDR1 as MGHRA and CDR2 as YSYEKL. V lost 4 bases and J lost 0, with 14 bases in between. The CDR3, as DNA: TGCGCCAGCAGCCCCCGGAGGGCAAGCAGCACAGATACGCAGTATTTT. This gives the protein CASSPRRASSTDTQYF.

The rearrangement uses TRBV15 and TRBJ1-5; D is unresolved. The CDR3 loop spans 15 amino acids. From germline, CDR1 is LNHNV and CDR2 YYDKDF (reference sequence). Between the trimmed V and J ends, which lost 8 bases and 1 base, there was a span of 15 bases. DNA for the CDR3: TGTGCCACCGCGGGAGGCCCTGGGAGCAATCAGCCCCAGCATTTT. It codes for CATAGGPGSNQPQHF.

V and J are TRBV13 and TRBJ2-2; D ambiguous. This CDR3 region has 12 residues. Deletions cut 2 bases from V and 5 bases from J, with 3 bases between. The germline V gene has CDR1 PRHDT and CDR2 FYEKMQ (reference sequence). In DNA, the CDR3 is TGTGCCAGCAGCTTAAAAACCGGGGAGCTGTTTTTT. This encodes CASSLKTGELFF. The variable domain in full, with the rest retrieved from reference TRBV13 and TRBJ2-2, is AAGVIQSPRHLIKEKRETATLKCYPIPRHDTVYWYQQGPGQDPQFLISFYEKMQSDKGSIPDRFSAQQFSDYHSELNMSSLELGDSALYFCASSLKTGELFFGEGSRLTVL.

The chain links TRBV30 to TRBJ1-2; D remains ambiguous. The germline V gene has CDR1 GTSNPN and CDR2 SVGIG (reference sequence). This CDR3 contains 13 residues. V lost 1 base, J lost 8 bases, and 14 bases lay in between. The CDR3 loop reads CAWSEVGVDGYTF. In DNA form, the CDR3 reads TGTGCCTGGAGTGAGGTCGGGGTCGACGGCTACACCTTC. The entire variable domain, with the rest obtained from reference TRBV30 and TRBJ1-2, is as follows: SQTIHQWPATLVQPVGSPLSLECTVEGTSNPNLYWYRQAAGRGLQLLFYSVGIGQISSEVPQNLSASRPQDRQFILSSKKLLLSDSGFYLCAWSEVGVDGYTFGSGTRLTVV.

V is TRBV5-1 and J is TRBJ2-7; D remains ambiguous. V lost 9 bases and J 3 bases, leaving 4 bases between the germline ends. Germline CDR1 is SGHRS and CDR2 is YFSETQ. This CDR3 contains 9 residues. The DNA of the CDR3 is TGCGCCAATCGCTACGAGCAGTACTTC. Translated, it gives CANRYEQYF.

The CDR3 sequence is CATSRDRGGQPQHF. The CDR3 DNA follows: TGTGCCACCAGCAGGGACAGGGGGGGGCAGCCCCAGCATTTT. J is TRBJ1-5 and V is TRBV15; TRBD1 agrees at 10 bases. Germline CDR1 is LNHNV and CDR2 is YYDKDF (reference sequence). CDR3 length: 14 amino acids. Trimming at V came to 3 bases and at J to 7 bases, leaving 3 bases not matched to a gene. Variable domain in full (rest from reference TRBV15 and TRBJ1-5): DAMVIQNPRYQVTQFGKPVTLSCSQTLNHNVMYWYQQKSSQAPKLLFHYYDKDFNNEADTPDNFQSRRPNTSFCFLDIRSPGLGDTAMYLCATSRDRGGQPQHFGDGTRLSIL.

The rearrangement joins TRBV19 to TRBJ2-7; D not resolved. CDR1 is LNHDA, CDR2 SQIVND, per germline (reference sequence). Between the trimmed V and J ends, which lost 5 bases and 3 bases, there was a span of 14 bases. The CDR3 covers 14 residues. The CDR3 loop reads CASSVRDGNYEQYF. The CDR3 region has the DNA TGTGCCAGTAGTGTCCGAGACGGTAACTACGAGCAGTACTTC.

Concerning this clone itself: Within the sample, other DNA sequences also encode this same CDR3. The chain has TRBV6-5 and TRBJ2-2; D call uncertain. The CDR3 covers 13 residues. The V gene lost 3 bases and the J gene lost 2 bases, with 4 bases spanning the gap. Germline V gene lookup returns CDR1 MNHEY and CDR2 SVGAGI. The CDR3 loop reads CASSYSNTGELFF. The CDR3 DNA is TGTGCCAGCAGTTATTCCAACACCGGGGAGCTGTTTTTT.

The V and J genes are TRBV7-9 and TRBJ2-1; 8 bases map to TRBD2. Trimming took 7 bases from V and 3 from J; bases not matched to a gene: 5. This CDR3 contains 14 residues. Germline CDR1 reads SEHNR; CDR2 reads FQNEAQ (reference sequence). The DNA of the CDR3 is TGTGCCAGCAAGGCGGGGGGTCTCTACAATGAGCAGTTCTTC. This codes for CASKAGGLYNEQFF.

The CDR3 nucleotides are TGTGCCAGCAGCTTCGCGGGGGCCCTCACAGATACGCAGTATTTT. Protein product: CASSFAGALTDTQYF. The gene calls are TRBV7-6 and TRBJ2-3; the D gene is possibly TRBD2 (7 bases). This CDR3 is 15 amino acids long. Germline V lookup: CDR1 SGHVS, CDR2 FNYEAQ. V dropped 3 bases and J dropped 2 bases, with 12 bases sitting between them.

The rearrangement uses TRBV11-2 and TRBJ2-7, with D uncertain. CDR3 size: 14 residues. V lost 1 base, J lost 3 bases, and 10 bases lay in between. Germline CDR1 reads SGHAT; CDR2 reads FQNNGV. This chain's CDR3 is CASSLVASRYEQYF. The DNA for the CDR3 is TGTGCCAGCAGCTTAGTCGCTAGTCGCTACGAGCAGTACTTC.